What follows are 19 T cell receptor beta chains derived from one specimen sequenced in a study of Graves' ophthalmopathy and Graves' hyperthyroidism. Amplifying from RNA transcripts, the study obtained TCR beta CDR3 regions. Following a first-round RT-PCR that used HTBI primers, a second-round multiplex PCR was carried out. TCRdb re-derived calls from the multiplex PCR reads in MiXCR, one entry per CDR3 protein. The sample lists some 1.1 million distinct CDR3 sequences, roughly 35% occurring once. Input material: peripheral blood or thyroid tissue (not recorded which). Every receptor here comes from an adult man with Graves' hyperthyroidism.

This clonotype was found a few times. The CDR3 loop is CSATTSESITGELFF. The CDR3 DNA sequence: TGCAGTGCTACGACTAGCGAGTCCATCACCGGGGAGCTGTTTTTT. The genes are TRBV20-1 and TRBJ2-2, with 8 bases identical to TRBD2. Germline trimming cut 4 bases from V and 4 bases from J; bases unmatched to any gene: 8. Germline V gene sequence: CDR1 DFQATT, CDR2 SNEGSKA (reference sequence). The CDR3 is 15 residues long.

This clonotype showed up many times. The V gene is TRBV25-1, the J gene TRBJ2-5; D might be TRBD2 (5 bases). The CDR3 runs to 16 residues. In germline, CDR1 is MGHDK, CDR2 SYGVNS. V gave up 3 bases and J gave up 0 bases, with 14 bases separating them. CDR3 DNA sequence: TGTGCCAGCAGTGACTACCGTTCGGGGTACCAAGAGACCCAGTACTTC. Translating it yields CASSDYRSGYQETQYF.

The rearrangement uses TRBV11-2 and TRBJ1-4; a weak D match, TRBD1 (5 bases). The germline gives CDR1 SGHAT, CDR2 FQNNGV. The V and J ends lost 5 bases and 8 bases respectively, with 18 bases between them. The CDR3 covers 15 residues. This CDR3 reads CASSLITGGVEKLFF. In nucleotides, the CDR3 is TGTGCCAGCAGCCTTATAACAGGAGGAGTGGAAAAACTGTTTTTT. The complete variable domain, with remaining parts taken from reference TRBV11-2 and TRBJ1-4, reads EAGVAQSPRYKIIEKRQSVAFWCNPISGHATLYWYQQILGQGPKLLIQFQNNGVVDDSQLPKDRFSAERLKGVDSTLKIQPAKLEDSAVYLCASSLITGGVEKLFFGSGTQLSVL.

This clonotype was picked up a small number of times. The chain carries TRBV7-8 and TRBJ1-3; a possible D gene is TRBD1 (5 bases). V lost 3 bases and J lost 0, with 12 bases in between. Germline assignment: CDR1 SGHVS and CDR2 FQNEAQ. The CDR3 loop spans 16 amino acids. CDR3 protein: CASSFGDPASGNTIYF. The CDR3 nucleotides read TGTGCCAGCAGCTTCGGGGACCCAGCCTCTGGAAACACCATATATTTT. The complete variable domain, with remaining parts taken from reference TRBV7-8 and TRBJ1-3, reads GAGVSQSPRYKVAKRGQDVALRCDPISGHVSLFWYQQALGQGPEFLTYFQNEAQLDKSGLPSDRFFAERPEGSVSTLKIQRTQQEDSAVYLCASSFGDPASGNTIYFGEGSWLTVV.

At least ten counts were recorded for this clonotype. The J gene is TRBJ1-4, the V gene TRBV7-9; D remains ambiguous. The V gene's germline CDR1 is SEHNR and CDR2 FQNEAQ (reference sequence). Trimming shortened V by 5 bases and J by 10 bases, and 26 bases separated the two germline ends. The CDR3 consists of 17 residues. The CDR3 DNA sequence: TGTGCCAGCAGCGGGGAAACGGACTTGTTGAGGGCAGGAAAACTGTTTTTT. It is translated as CASSGETDLLRAGKLFF.

Many counts were recorded for this clonotype. The V and J genes are TRBV20-1 and TRBJ1-2; possible D gene TRBD1, 5 bases. Germline V gives CDR1 DFQATT, CDR2 SNEGSKA (reference sequence). V shed 4 bases and J shed 6 bases, with 18 bases lying between them. The CDR3 covers 14 residues. CDR3 DNA sequence: TGCAGTGCTATTCCGTCAGGGCGGCTAGATGGCTACACCTTC. Translated: CSAIPSGRLDGYTF.

The chain joins TRBV7-2 to TRBJ2-7, with unresolved D. Germline CDR1 reads SGHTA; CDR2 reads FQGNSA. The CDR3 sequence is 14 residues long. V lost 0 bases, J lost 2 bases, and 8 bases lay in between. The CDR3 protein is CASSLAGYAYEQYF. In nucleotides, the CDR3 is TGTGCCAGCAGCTTAGCAGGGTACGCCTACGAGCAGTACTTC. The variable domain in full, with the rest retrieved from reference TRBV7-2 and TRBJ2-7, is GAGVSQSPSNKVTEKGKDVELRCDPISGHTALYWYRQSLGQGLEFLIYFQGNSAPDKSGLPSDRFSAERTGGSVSTLTIQRTQQEDSAVYLCASSLAGYAYEQYFGPGTRLTVT.

This clonotype was observed a handful of times. At one boundary the junction diverges from the germline segment, which might be a read error. CDR3 coding DNA: TGCGCCAGCAGCCATCCAGGGAAGGCTGAAGCTTTCTTT. Translated: CASSHPGKAEAFF. The chain couples TRBV7-2 to TRBJ1-1, with D tentatively TRBD1 (5 bases). This CDR3 has 13 residues. Germline V gene data show CDR1 as SGHTA and CDR2 as FQGNSA. Looking up the rest from reference TRBV7-2 and TRBJ1-1 gives the full variable domain: GAGVSQSPSNKVTEKGKDVELRCDPISGHTALYWYRQSLGQGLEFLIYFQGNSAPDKSGLPSDRFSAERTGGSVSTLTIQRTQQEDSAVYLCASSHPGKAEAFFGQGTRLTVV.

This clonotype was seen more than once but under ten times. The chain couples TRBV10-3 to TRBJ1-2, with 9 bases aligning to TRBD1. CDR3 length: 18 amino acids. Germline trimming cut 0 bases from V and 4 bases from J; bases unmatched to any gene: 12. Germline V gene sequence: CDR1 ENHRY, CDR2 SYGVKD. This chain's CDR3 is CAISESPDRGIRSYGYTF. DNA of the CDR3: TGTGCCATCAGTGAGTCACCGGACAGGGGTATTCGCAGCTATGGCTACACCTTC.

The table lists this clonotype with many counts. The J gene is TRBJ2-2, the V gene TRBV2; a possible D gene is TRBD2 (6 bases). CDR1 and CDR2 (germline): SNHLY, FYNNEI. The CDR3 loop spans 14 amino acids. The V and J ends lost 3 bases and 4 bases respectively, with 9 bases between them. CDR3 sequence: CASSEGTVTGELFF. The CDR3 DNA is TGTGCCAGCAGTGAGGGGACTGTCACCGGGGAGCTGTTTTTT.

This chain joins TRBV5-1 and TRBJ1-2; no clear D gene. V was pared by 3 bases and J by 5 bases, with 17 bases between. This CDR3 is built from 15 residues. CDR1 is SGHRS and CDR2 is YFSETQ in the germline V gene. CDR3 sequence (DNA): TGCGCCAGCAGCTCATCGACGAACTCGGGATATGGCTACACCTTC. Its protein product is CASSSSTNSGYGYTF.

This clonotype was observed a handful of times. The chain employs TRBV7-2 and TRBJ1-2, with a tentative D call TRBD1 (6 bases). Trimming stripped 5 bases from V and 4 bases from J, with 23 bases between. The CDR3 sequence is 17 residues long. Germline lookup yields CDR1 SGHTA and CDR2 FQGNSA. CDR3 amino acids: CASSQERTPGQIYGYTF. As DNA, the CDR3 is TGTGCCAGCAGCCAAGAAAGAACTCCGGGACAAATCTATGGCTACACCTTC.

In this sample, this clonotype turned up once. The CDR3, as DNA: TGTGCCAGCAGGGACAAGACAGGGGACTACGAGCAGTACTTC. Translated, it gives CASRDKTGDYEQYF. V is TRBV7-9 and J is TRBJ2-7; 8 nucleotides match TRBD1. The J segment lost 3 bases and the V segment lost 6 bases, leaving 7 bases of the junction unmatched. Germline lookup yields CDR1 SEHNR and CDR2 FQNEAQ (reference sequence). The CDR3 totals 14 residues.

In this sample, this clonotype turned up many times. The chain is built from TRBV11-1 and TRBJ1-1; D perhaps matches TRBD1 (6 bases). Germline assignment: CDR1 SGHAT and CDR2 FQDESV (reference sequence). CDR3 length equals 14 residues. V dropped 7 bases and J dropped 3 bases, with 15 bases sitting between them. The CDR3 bases are TGTGCCAGCACCCTACAGGGAATGGACACTGAAGCTTTCTTT. As protein: CASTLQGMDTEAFF.

This clonotype was picked up many times. The V call is TRBV11-2, the J call TRBJ2-7; 12 nucleotides line up with TRBD1. The CDR3 contains 16 residues. V was pared by 5 bases and J by 5 bases, with 10 bases of the junction left unmatched. The germline gives CDR1 SGHAT, CDR2 FQNNGV. Written as DNA, the CDR3 is TGTGCCAGCAGCGACCGCCTCGGGACAGGGGGCCACGAGCAGTACTTC. Translation gives CASSDRLGTGGHEQYF.

The V call is TRBV19, the J call TRBJ1-5; 12 bases line up with TRBD1. Trimming at V came to 7 bases and at J to 5 bases, leaving 6 bases not matched to a gene. Germline V gene data show CDR1 as LNHDA and CDR2 as SQIVND (reference sequence). CDR3 size: 15 residues. This chain's CDR3 is CASNSGTGGYQPQHF. CDR3 DNA sequence: TGTGCCAGTAACTCCGGGACAGGGGGCTATCAGCCCCAGCATTTT.

The V call is TRBV10-3, the J call TRBJ1-2; perhaps TRBD1 as D (5 bases). CDR1 and CDR2 (germline): ENHRY, SYGVKD. The length of the CDR3 is 14 residues. V lost 0 bases, J lost 3 bases, and 8 bases lay in between. The CDR3 DNA reads as TGTGCCATCAGTGAGTCGAGAGGGGACTATGGCTACACCTTC. Translating it yields CAISESRGDYGYTF.

This clonotype was found a few times. At one end the junction does not follow the germline gene, possibly because of a read error. This chain uses TRBV5-1 with TRBJ2-7; D might be TRBD1 or TRBD2, each matching 5 bases. This CDR3 contains 14 residues. The germline gives CDR1 SGHRS, CDR2 YFSETQ. The CDR3 nucleotides are TGTGCCAGCAGCTTGAGGGGCTTAACTGGGGAGCAGTACTTC. It yields the protein CASSLRGLTGEQYF.

CDR3: CATSAYNQETQYF. In nucleotides, the CDR3 is TGTGCCACCAGTGCTTATAATCAAGAGACCCAGTACTTC. This chain joins TRBV24-1 and TRBJ2-5, with no clear D. Trimming took 5 bases from V and 2 from J, leaving 8 bases between them. From germline, CDR1 is KGHDR and CDR2 SFDVKD. The CDR3 length is 13 residues.